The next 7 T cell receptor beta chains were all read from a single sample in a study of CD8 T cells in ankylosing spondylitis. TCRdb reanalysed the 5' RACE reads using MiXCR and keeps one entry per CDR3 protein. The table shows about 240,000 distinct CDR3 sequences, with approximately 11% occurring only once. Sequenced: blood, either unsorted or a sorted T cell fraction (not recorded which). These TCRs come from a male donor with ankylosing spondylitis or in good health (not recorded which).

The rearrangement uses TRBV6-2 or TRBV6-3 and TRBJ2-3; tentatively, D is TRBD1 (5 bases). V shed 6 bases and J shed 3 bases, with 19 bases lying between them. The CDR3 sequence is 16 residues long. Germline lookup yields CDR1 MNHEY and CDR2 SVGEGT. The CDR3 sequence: CASSKRSTAATDTQYF. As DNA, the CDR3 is TGTGCCAGCAGCAAGAGATCGACAGCCGCTACAGATACGCAGTATTTT.

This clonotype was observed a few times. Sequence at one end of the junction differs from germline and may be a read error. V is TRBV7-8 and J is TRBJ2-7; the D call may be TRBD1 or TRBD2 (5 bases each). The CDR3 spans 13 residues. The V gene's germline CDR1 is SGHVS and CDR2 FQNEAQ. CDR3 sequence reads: CASSIGVSAEDGF. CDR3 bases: TGTGCCAGCAGTATAGGGGTTAGCGCGGAGGATGGCTTC. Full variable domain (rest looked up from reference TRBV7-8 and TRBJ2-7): GAGVSQSPRYKVAKRGQDVALRCDPISGHVSLFWYQQALGQGPEFLTYFQNEAQLDKSGLPSDRFFAERPEGSVSTLKIQRTQQEDSAVYLCASSIGVSAEDGFGPGTRLTVT.

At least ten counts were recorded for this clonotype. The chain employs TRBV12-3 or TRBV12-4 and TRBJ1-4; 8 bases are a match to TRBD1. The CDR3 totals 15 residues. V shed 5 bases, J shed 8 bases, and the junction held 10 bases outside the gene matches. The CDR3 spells CASSGAQGVGEKLFF. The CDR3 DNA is TGTGCCAGCAGTGGAGCACAGGGGGTAGGGGAAAAACTGTTTTTT.

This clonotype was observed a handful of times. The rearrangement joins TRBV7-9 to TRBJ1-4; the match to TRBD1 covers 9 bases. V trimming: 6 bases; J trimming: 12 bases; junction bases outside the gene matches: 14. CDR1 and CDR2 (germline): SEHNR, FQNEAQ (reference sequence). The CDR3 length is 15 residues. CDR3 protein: CASSHGPGQGLELFF. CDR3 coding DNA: TGTGCCAGCAGTCATGGGCCGGGACAGGGATTGGAACTGTTTTTT.

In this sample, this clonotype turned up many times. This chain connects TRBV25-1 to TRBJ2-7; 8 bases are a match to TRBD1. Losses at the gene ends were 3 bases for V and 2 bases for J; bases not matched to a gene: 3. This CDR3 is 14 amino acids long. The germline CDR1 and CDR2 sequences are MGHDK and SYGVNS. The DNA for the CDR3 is TGTGCCAGCAGTGAGGGACAGGACCCCTACGAGCAGTACTTC. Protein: CASSEGQDPYEQYF.

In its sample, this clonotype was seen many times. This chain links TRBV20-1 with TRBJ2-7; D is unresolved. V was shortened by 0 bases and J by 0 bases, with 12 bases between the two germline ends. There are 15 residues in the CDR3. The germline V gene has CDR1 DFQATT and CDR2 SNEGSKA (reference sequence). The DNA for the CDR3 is TGCAGTGCTAGAGATGTTGGCCGCAGCTCCTACGAGCAGTACTTC. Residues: CSARDVGRSSYEQYF.

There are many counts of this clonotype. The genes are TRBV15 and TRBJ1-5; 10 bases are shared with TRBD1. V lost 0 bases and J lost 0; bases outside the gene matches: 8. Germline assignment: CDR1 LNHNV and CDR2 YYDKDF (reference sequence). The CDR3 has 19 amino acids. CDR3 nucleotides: TGTGCCACCAGCAGAGATATTGGGACAGGGGCTTATAGCAATCAGCCCCAGCATTTT. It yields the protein CATSRDIGTGAYSNQPQHF. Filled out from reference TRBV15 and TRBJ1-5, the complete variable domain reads DAMVIQNPRYQVTQFGKPVTLSCSQTLNHNVMYWYQQKSSQAPKLLFHYYDKDFNNEADTPDNFQSRRPNTSFCFLDIRSPGLGDTAMYLCATSRDIGTGAYSNQPQHFGDGTRLSIL.